A selection of T cell receptor beta chains follows, all from one sample in a study of blood T cell repertoires in COVID-19. Data came from immunoSEQ multiplex PCR; TCRdb stores just in-frame clones and leaves some out. This table holds about 16,000 clones, around 92% found once. The material sequenced was peripheral blood. The receptors stem from a human donor in a cohort sampled during active COVID-19. Both conserved end residues are part of each CDR3. The order of the fields is V gene, D gene, J gene, CDR3 DNA, CDR3 protein. The D gene is left open where the match is weak.

>TRBV6-5|NA|TRBJ2-1
TGTGCCAGCATGAGGTCCAGGGCGAGTGAGCAGTTCTTC
CASMRSRASEQFF
>TRBV10-1|TRBD2|TRBJ2-2
TGCGCCAGCAGTGAAACGGCGGGAGGTACCGGGGAGCTGTTTTTT
CASSETAGGTGELFF
>TRBV27|NA|TRBJ1-1
TGTGCCAGCAGTTCTCAGGGGTTGAACACTGAAGCTTTCTTT
CASSSQGLNTEAFF
>TRBV29-1|NA|TRBJ2-5
TGCAGCGTGGACTCGACTAGGGAGACCCAGTACTTC
CSVDSTRETQYF
>TRBV10-3|NA|TRBJ2-7
TGTGCCATCAGTGAGTCGCCCCGGACTACCTATGAGCAGTACTTC
CAISESPRTTYEQYF
>TRBV19|TRBD2|TRBJ2-7
TGTGCCAGTAGTAAGTGGGCCATGGGCGGGAGTGACGAGCAGTACTTC
CASSKWAMGGSDEQYF
>TRBV9|NA|TRBJ2-5
TGTGCCAGCAGCGTAGATGGGGGGGGCGCGAGGGTGTACCAAGAGACCCAGTACTTC
CASSVDGGGARVYQETQYF
>TRBV5-6|NA|TRBJ1-1
TGTGCCAGCAGCTCCCCCCGGGGGTTAGTTAGGGCTTTCTTT
CASSSPRGLVRAFF
>TRBV18|TRBD1|TRBJ2-1
TGTGCCAGCTCGCCTGAGACAGGGAGCTCCTACAATGAGCAGTTCTTC
CASSPETGSSYNEQFF
>TRBV13|NA|TRBJ1-2
TGTGCCAGCAGCTCAACACAAGTGAACTATGGCTACACCTTC
CASSSTQVNYGYTF
>TRBV10-1|TRBD2|TRBJ2-4
TGCGCCAGCAGTGGGAGCGGGAGGGCCGTGGAGTATAACAAAAACATTCAGTACTTC
CASSGSGRAVEYNKNIQYF